This is a list of T cell receptor beta chains from one sample in a study of vaccination and CD4 T cells after COVID-19. Their antigens are not known. One entry per CDR3 protein, called by TCRdb with MiXCR from the PCR reads. The sample yields about 14,000 distinct CDR3 sequences, 29% seen once. Here the sequenced sample was CD4+ T cells from blood, cultured in vitro, taken before SARS-CoV-2 vaccination. The receptor source for this set is a human donor who received a COVID-19 vaccine. CDR3s include the opening cysteine and the closing phenylalanine or tryptophan. D genes are given only for firm matches. Not all rows give a size; the values are once, few, many and, for expanded clones, a class.

D gene	V gene	J gene	clone size	CDR3 DNA	CDR3 protein
.	TRBV10-1	TRBJ2-2	few	TGCGCCAGCAGTGAGCCTTACAATTACCAGAACACCGGGGAGCTGTTTTTT	CASSEPYNYQNTGELFF
TRBD2	TRBV9	TRBJ2-2	.	TGTGCCAGCAGCGTCGCGGTAGCGGGGGTCGGGGAGCTGTTTTTT	CASSVAVAGVGELFF
.	TRBV6-1	TRBJ1-6	few	TGTGCCAGCAGCGTTACGGTGGAGGCTTCACCCCTCCACTTT	CASSVTVEASPLHF
TRBD1	TRBV7-6	TRBJ2-5	few	TGTGCCAGCAGCCCAATCCAGGGGGCCCAGTACTTC	CASSPIQGAQYF
.	TRBV20-1	TRBJ1-1	few	TGCAGTGCTAGACCCTGGGGGACTGAAGCTTTCTTT	CSARPWGTEAFF
.	TRBV5-6	TRBJ2-7	.	TGTGCCAGCAGCTTGCAAAACAGGGTTGGGGAGCAGTACTTC	CASSLQNRVGEQYF
TRBD1	TRBV18	TRBJ2-5	few	TGTGCCAGCTCACCTCAACAGGGGACCTACCAAGAGACCCAGTACTTC	CASSPQQGTYQETQYF
.	TRBV10-1	TRBJ2-3	few	TGCGCCAGCAGTGAGTCCAGGGTGGCAGATACGCAGTATTTT	CASSESRVADTQYF
TRBD1	TRBV2	TRBJ2-7	medium-sized	TGTGCCGTCAGGCGGGACAGGCAGTCCTACGAGCAGTACTTC	CAVRRDRQSYEQYF
TRBD1	TRBV19	TRBJ1-2	.	TGTGCCAGTAGTATTATTGTACAGGGGGCGAGTGGCTACACCTTC	CASSIIVQGASGYTF
TRBD1	TRBV24-1	TRBJ2-7	.	TGTGCCACCAGTGAGGACAGGGGGGGCGAGCAGTACTTC	CATSEDRGGEQYF
TRBD1	TRBV28	TRBJ2-4	.	TGTGCCAGCAGATCGGGACAGGGGGCCAAAAACATTCAGTACTTC	CASRSGQGAKNIQYF
.	TRBV10-3	TRBJ1-1	.	TGTGCCATCAGTGAGGGGGACTACGGGCCTAACACTGAAGCTTTCTTT	CAISEGDYGPNTEAFF
.	TRBV21-1	TRBJ1-5	.	TGTGCCAGCAGCAAAGTGACGACAGGGGGCACACCAATGTGTCAGCCCCAGCATTTT	CASSKVTTGGTPMCQPQHF
.	TRBV7-8	TRBJ2-5	medium-sized	TGTGCCAGCAGCCTAGGTGGCGAGGGGGAGACCCAGTACTTC	CASSLGGEGETQYF
.	TRBV6-1	TRBJ1-2	few	TGTGCCAGCAGACAAACAGGGATTGATGGCTACACCTTC	CASRQTGIDGYTF
.	TRBV19	TRBJ1-2	few	TGTGCCAGTAGTATATGGGGCAAGAACTATGGCTACACCTTC	CASSIWGKNYGYTF
TRBD1	TRBV27	TRBJ2-7	few	TGTGCCAGCACTGGACAGGGGGCCTACGAGCAGTACTTC	CASTGQGAYEQYF
.	TRBV29-1	TRBJ2-5	.	TGCAGCACAGACTTAACTGGGGAGACCCAGTACTTC	CSTDLTGETQYF
TRBD2	TRBV7-6	TRBJ2-1	.	TGTGCCAGCAGCTTAAAGTTAGCGGGGCGGTTATACAATGAGCAGTTCTTC	CASSLKLAGRLYNEQFF
.	TRBV12-2	TRBJ1-2	.	TGTGCAAGTCGCTTGTGGACCAGGGGGCGGTCTTACTATGGCTACACCTTC	CASRLWTRGRSYYGYTF
.	TRBV7-3	TRBJ1-6	few	TGTGCCAGCGCAATTGGGGTAGGATCACCCCTCCACTTT	CASAIGVGSPLHF
.	TRBV27	TRBJ1-2	few	TGTGCCAGCAGCGTCTTCCCTCAGGGAACTGGGGGCTACACCTTC	CASSVFPQGTGGYTF
TRBD2	TRBV20-1	TRBJ2-7	.	TGCAGTGCTAGAGGTAGCGAGCGGGGGCCCCCTTCCTACGAGCAGTACTTC	CSARGSERGPPSYEQYF
.	TRBV9	TRBJ1-2	once	TGTGCCAGCAGCGTAAACACGTATGGCTACACCTTC	CASSVNTYGYTF
.	TRBV30	TRBJ1-6	.	TGTGCCTGGAGCGAGGGAGGCGCCTATAATTCACCCCTCCACTTT	CAWSEGGAYNSPLHF
TRBD1	TRBV20-1	TRBJ2-3	.	TGCAGTGCTAGAGACCCTAGGGACAGTAGCACAGATACGCAGTATTTT	CSARDPRDSSTDTQYF
TRBD1	TRBV6-1	TRBJ2-7	few	TGTGCCAGCAGCCCACAGGGGGAATCCTACGAGCAGTACTTC	CASSPQGESYEQYF
.	TRBV5-6	TRBJ2-2	.	TGTGCCAGCAGCCCGCGGGATTACACCGGGGAGCTGTTTTTT	CASSPRDYTGELFF
.	TRBV6-5	TRBJ1-2	.	TGTGCCAGCAGTTCGGGACTGGGCTATGGCTACACCTTC	CASSSGLGYGYTF
TRBD2	TRBV20-1	TRBJ2-7	.	TGCAGTGCCGAGCCTACGGGACTAGCGTCTAACGAGCAGTACTTC	CSAEPTGLASNEQYF
.	TRBV20-1	TRBJ2-1	few	TGCAGTGCTAGACCGCCCCTAGATTCCTACAATGAGCAGTTCTTC	CSARPPLDSYNEQFF
.	TRBV6-2/TRBV6-3	TRBJ1-2	.	TGTGCCAGCAGTTCGGCCTACGGGACCCCTGTCTTC	CASSSAYGTPVF
TRBD2	TRBV20-1	TRBJ2-3	.	TGCAGTGTCCACCTACCGGCGGGGGGGAAAGGCACAGATACGCAGTATTTT	CSVHLPAGGKGTDTQYF
TRBD1	TRBV19	TRBJ1-4	.	TGTGCCAGTAGATCGACAGGGGGCCGTGAAAAACTGTTTTTT	CASRSTGGREKLFF
.	TRBV7-3	TRBJ2-5	few	TGTGCCAGCAGCTTATGGGCGGCCGAGACCCAGTACTTC	CASSLWAAETQYF
.	TRBV5-1	TRBJ2-1	.	TGCGCCAGCAGCTCTTTAACTCGGCCCAATGAGCAGTTCTTC	CASSSLTRPNEQFF
.	TRBV12-3/TRBV12-4	TRBJ2-3	.	TGTGCCAGCAGTGTACCGACTAGTCCAGATACGCAGTATTTT	CASSVPTSPDTQYF
TRBD1	TRBV19	TRBJ2-6	.	TGTGCCGGTAGTATACAGGGGGCTTCTGGGGCCAACGTCCTGACTTTC	CAGSIQGASGANVLTF
TRBD2	TRBV27	TRBJ2-5	.	TGTGCCAGCAGTCTTCAACTAGCGGACGTCGGGGAGACCCAGTACTTC	CASSLQLADVGETQYF
TRBD1	TRBV12-5	TRBJ2-3	.	TGTGCTAGTGGTACTGGGACAGAAACAGATACGCAGTATTTT	CASGTGTETDTQYF
.	TRBV25-1	TRBJ2-5	.	TGTGCCAGCAGTGAATTCTCTTCCCAAGAGACCCAGTACTTC	CASSEFSSQETQYF
.	TRBV6-1	TRBJ1-5	.	TGTGCCAGCAGCTCCGGACAGACCAATCAGCCCCAGCATTTT	CASSSGQTNQPQHF
.	TRBV20-1	TRBJ2-7	.	TGCAGTGCTAACAAACCGGGTCCTTTCTCCTACGAGCAGTACTTC	CSANKPGPFSYEQYF
.	TRBV30	TRBJ1-1	.	TGTGCCTGGAGTGTAAGGCTGGGGAACACTGAAGCTTTCTTT	CAWSVRLGNTEAFF
.	TRBV4-2	TRBJ1-2	.	TGTGCCAGCAGGACCCGTGGAGGGGCCGGAGGCTACACCTTC	CASRTRGGAGGYTF
.	TRBV27	TRBJ2-3	few	TGTGCCAGCAGTCCCCAGCCCGGGACCCAACACACAGATACGCAGTATTTT	CASSPQPGTQHTDTQYF
.	TRBV30	TRBJ2-4	.	TGTGCCTGGAGTCCGGTCAACACCATAGCCAAAAACATTCAGTACTTC	CAWSPVNTIAKNIQYF
.	TRBV20-1	TRBJ2-5	few	TGCAGTGCTATATTAAGCCTCCAAGAGACCCAGTACTTC	CSAILSLQETQYF
.	TRBV12-3/TRBV12-4	TRBJ2-3	few	TGTGCCAGCAGTTTGGGCCGGTTTAGCACAGATACGCAGTATTTT	CASSLGRFSTDTQYF
.	TRBV28	TRBJ2-7	once	TGTGCCAGCAGTTTAGAGTTTCAGGGCCGGGACGAGCAGTACTTC	CASSLEFQGRDEQYF